This is a list of T cell receptor beta chains from one sample in a study of blood T cell repertoires in COVID-19. Clones were read by immunoSEQ multiplex PCR, and TCRdb kept only the in-frame ones, dropping some. Seen here are 350,000 or so clones, 70% to 90% observed once, and the top ten hold 1.6%. The specimen sequenced was peripheral blood. The receptors come from a woman under 40 with COVID-19, enrolled during active disease. Both conserved end residues are part of each CDR3. The order of the fields is V gene, clone size, J gene, D gene, CDR3 DNA, CDR3 protein. The D gene is left open where the match is weak. Clone size, where shown, is once, few, many, or a class for clones that have expanded.

v_gene: TRBV11-3; abundance: .; j_gene: TRBJ2-5; d_gene: .; CDR3nt: TGTGCCAGCAGCCCCTCGGCAGCGGAACAAGAGACCCAGTACTTC; CDR3aa: CASSPSAAEQETQYF
v_gene: TRBV5-5; abundance: .; j_gene: TRBJ1-6; d_gene: .; CDR3nt: TGTGCCAGCAGCGAAGAGGTTGAGACACCCCTCCACTTT; CDR3aa: CASSEEVETPLHF
v_gene: TRBV4-3; abundance: .; j_gene: TRBJ2-1; d_gene: .; CDR3nt: TGCGCCAGCAGCCTAAATGGGCGCCGGAATGAGCAGTTCTTC; CDR3aa: CASSLNGRRNEQFF
v_gene: TRBV23-1; abundance: .; j_gene: TRBJ2-1; d_gene: .; CDR3nt: TGCGCCAGCAGCGCCGATAGCGACTACAATGAGCAGTTCTTC; CDR3aa: CASSADSDYNEQFF
v_gene: TRBV2; abundance: .; j_gene: TRBJ2-3; d_gene: TRBD1; CDR3nt: TGTGCCAGCAGCGCAGACAGGGGGCTTACAGATACGCAGTATTTT; CDR3aa: CASSADRGLTDTQYF
v_gene: TRBV9; abundance: .; j_gene: TRBJ1-5; d_gene: .; CDR3nt: TGTGCCAGCAGCCAAGCCAGCTGGGGGCGCGAGGGTAGCAATCAGCCCCAGCATTTT; CDR3aa: CASSQASWGREGSNQPQHF
v_gene: TRBV7-6; abundance: .; j_gene: TRBJ2-1; d_gene: .; CDR3nt: TGTGCCAGCAGCCAAATTGTCCAGGGAGGAAATAATGAGCAGTTCTTC; CDR3aa: CASSQIVQGGNNEQFF
v_gene: TRBV19; abundance: .; j_gene: TRBJ1-1; d_gene: .; CDR3nt: TGTGCCAGTAGTTTCAACCTAGGGAGAACTGAAGCTTTCTTT; CDR3aa: CASSFNLGRTEAFF
v_gene: TRBV7-2; abundance: .; j_gene: TRBJ1-1; d_gene: .; CDR3nt: TGTGCCAGCAGCCCGTGGACAGCGAACACTGAAGCTTTCTTT; CDR3aa: CASSPWTANTEAFF
v_gene: TRBV5-4; abundance: .; j_gene: TRBJ2-5; d_gene: .; CDR3nt: TGTGCCAGCAGCTTTGGCCCCGTGGAGACCCAGTACTTC; CDR3aa: CASSFGPVETQYF
v_gene: TRBV3-1/TRBV3-2; abundance: .; j_gene: TRBJ2-3; d_gene: .; CDR3nt: TGTGCCAGCAGTCAAAGGAAGGACACTGCCACAGATACGCAGTATTTT; CDR3aa: CASSQRKDTATDTQYF
v_gene: TRBV9; abundance: few; j_gene: TRBJ1-5; d_gene: .; CDR3nt: TGTGCCAGCAGCGTAGACGGACTGGATGGGCCCCAGCATTTT; CDR3aa: CASSVDGLDGPQHF
v_gene: TRBV2; abundance: .; j_gene: TRBJ1-6; d_gene: .; CDR3nt: TGTGCCAGCCATCTCGCACTGCATAATTCACCCCTCCACTTT; CDR3aa: CASHLALHNSPLHF
v_gene: TRBV16; abundance: .; j_gene: TRBJ2-3; d_gene: TRBD1; CDR3nt: TGTGCCAGCAGCCAATCGAGGGGGCAGACAGATACGCAGTATTTT; CDR3aa: CASSQSRGQTDTQYF
v_gene: TRBV2; abundance: .; j_gene: TRBJ1-3; d_gene: .; CDR3nt: TGTGCCAGCAGGGCCGACAGCAGCTCTGGAAACACCATATATTTT; CDR3aa: CASRADSSSGNTIYF
v_gene: TRBV4-1; abundance: .; j_gene: TRBJ1-1; d_gene: .; CDR3nt: TGCGCCAGCAGCCAAGTCAGGGGCAGAATACCTATGAACACTGAAGCTTTCTTT; CDR3aa: CASSQVRGRIPMNTEAFF
v_gene: TRBV19; abundance: .; j_gene: TRBJ2-7; d_gene: .; CDR3nt: TGTGCCAGTAGTGTGGCATCAGCGTACGAGCAGTACTTC; CDR3aa: CASSVASAYEQYF
v_gene: TRBV7-3; abundance: .; j_gene: TRBJ2-1; d_gene: .; CDR3nt: TGTGCCAGCAGCTCGAGCGCGAGCTCCTACAATGAGCAGTTCTTC; CDR3aa: CASSSSASSYNEQFF
v_gene: TRBV9; abundance: few; j_gene: TRBJ2-1; d_gene: TRBD2; CDR3nt: TGTGCCAGCAGCGTAGGCCCTAGCGGGGGGATTGAGCAGTTCTTC; CDR3aa: CASSVGPSGGIEQFF
v_gene: TRBV18; abundance: .; j_gene: TRBJ1-2; d_gene: TRBD1; CDR3nt: TGTGCCAGCTCACCACCGGGGGACAGGTATGGTGGCTACACCTTC; CDR3aa: CASSPPGDRYGGYTF
v_gene: TRBV6-2/TRBV6-3; abundance: .; j_gene: TRBJ2-3; d_gene: TRBD2; CDR3nt: TGTGCCAGCAGTGGGACTAGTGGTTTCCCAGATACGCAGTATTTT; CDR3aa: CASSGTSGFPDTQYF
v_gene: TRBV12-3/TRBV12-4; abundance: .; j_gene: TRBJ1-1; d_gene: TRBD1; CDR3nt: TGTGCCAGCAGTTTTGCGGACAGGGTTTTCTTT; CDR3aa: CASSFADRVFF
v_gene: TRBV29-1; abundance: .; j_gene: TRBJ2-1; d_gene: TRBD1; CDR3nt: TGCAGCGTCCCGCCAGGACAGGTCTACAATGAGCAGTTCTTC; CDR3aa: CSVPPGQVYNEQFF
v_gene: TRBV18; abundance: .; j_gene: TRBJ1-1; d_gene: .; CDR3nt: TGTGCCAGCTCACCAGTTTTGGCCACTGAAGCTTTCTTT; CDR3aa: CASSPVLATEAFF
v_gene: TRBV24-1; abundance: .; j_gene: TRBJ2-1; d_gene: .; CDR3nt: TGTGCCACCAGTGCGCACAGTAGCTCCTACAATGAGCAGTTCTTC; CDR3aa: CATSAHSSSYNEQFF
v_gene: TRBV6-5; abundance: .; j_gene: TRBJ2-7; d_gene: .; CDR3nt: TGTGCCAGCAGTTACAGTCGCGCTTTCTACGAGCAGTACTTC; CDR3aa: CASSYSRAFYEQYF
v_gene: TRBV2; abundance: few; j_gene: TRBJ1-5; d_gene: TRBD1; CDR3nt: TGTGCCAGCAGGAAAGGGGGCTTGCAGCCCCAGCATTTT; CDR3aa: CASRKGGLQPQHF
v_gene: TRBV5-1; abundance: .; j_gene: TRBJ2-1; d_gene: .; CDR3nt: TGCGCCAGCAGCTTGGCCCAGACTAGCTCCTACAATGAGCAGTTCTTC; CDR3aa: CASSLAQTSSYNEQFF
v_gene: TRBV11-3; abundance: .; j_gene: TRBJ2-7; d_gene: TRBD2; CDR3nt: TGTGCCAGCAGCTTAGGAGGACTAGCAATCCTCGAGCAGTACTTC; CDR3aa: CASSLGGLAILEQYF
v_gene: TRBV7-9; abundance: .; j_gene: TRBJ1-6; d_gene: TRBD1; CDR3nt: TGTGCCAGCAGCTTTGGGACAGTAGGTTCACCCCTCCACTTT; CDR3aa: CASSFGTVGSPLHF
v_gene: TRBV6-5; abundance: .; j_gene: TRBJ2-5; d_gene: .; CDR3nt: TGTGCCAGCACTCCCCCGGGACAACTGTACTTC; CDR3aa: CASTPPGQLYF
v_gene: TRBV5-6; abundance: once; j_gene: TRBJ2-1; d_gene: .; CDR3nt: TGTGCCAGCAGCTTGACGGGGGGCCATCTAGTAGAGCAGTTCTTC; CDR3aa: CASSLTGGHLVEQFF
v_gene: TRBV6-6; abundance: .; j_gene: TRBJ1-2; d_gene: TRBD1; CDR3nt: TGTGCCAGCAGCCAGACAGGGAGTGGCTACACCTTC; CDR3aa: CASSQTGSGYTF
v_gene: TRBV2; abundance: .; j_gene: TRBJ2-1; d_gene: .; CDR3nt: TGTGCCAGCAAGGCTGGACAGTACAATGAGCAGTTCTTC; CDR3aa: CASKAGQYNEQFF
v_gene: TRBV6-5; abundance: once; j_gene: TRBJ1-2; d_gene: .; CDR3nt: TGTGCCAGCAGTTACGAAACTGGCTATGGCTACACCTTC; CDR3aa: CASSYETGYGYTF
v_gene: TRBV6-5; abundance: .; j_gene: TRBJ1-2; d_gene: TRBD1; CDR3nt: TGTGCCAGCAGTCGAGACAGGGGAGGCTATGGCTACACCTTC; CDR3aa: CASSRDRGGYGYTF
v_gene: TRBV25-1; abundance: once; j_gene: TRBJ1-5; d_gene: .; CDR3nt: TGTGCCAGCAGTCAGGGGTATCAGCCCCAGCATTTT; CDR3aa: CASSQGYQPQHF
v_gene: TRBV30; abundance: .; j_gene: TRBJ1-2; d_gene: .; CDR3nt: TGTGCCTGGAGTGCCCCCCTAATCTTTGGCTACACCTTC; CDR3aa: CAWSAPLIFGYTF
v_gene: TRBV2; abundance: .; j_gene: TRBJ1-1; d_gene: .; CDR3nt: TGTGCCAGCAGTGAGTTTCAGGGCTATGAAGCTTTCTTT; CDR3aa: CASSEFQGYEAFF
v_gene: TRBV3-1/TRBV3-2; abundance: .; j_gene: TRBJ1-2; d_gene: TRBD1; CDR3nt: TGTGCCAGCAGCCATCAGGGGGCAGATGGCTACACCTTC; CDR3aa: CASSHQGADGYTF
v_gene: TRBV27; abundance: .; j_gene: TRBJ1-6; d_gene: .; CDR3nt: TGTGCCAGCAGGGACGCGAATTGGGGCAGTTCACCCCTCCACTTT; CDR3aa: CASRDANWGSSPLHF
v_gene: TRBV12-2; abundance: once; j_gene: TRBJ1-1; d_gene: .; CDR3nt: TGTGCAAGTCGCTTAGGCGCGCAGGGGAATAGAGGTATGGCTTTCTTT; CDR3aa: CASRLGAQGNRGMAFF
v_gene: TRBV12-3/TRBV12-4; abundance: .; j_gene: TRBJ1-3; d_gene: .; CDR3nt: TGTGCCAGCAGCAGAAGCTCTGGAAACACCATATATTTT; CDR3aa: CASSRSSGNTIYF
v_gene: TRBV2; abundance: .; j_gene: TRBJ1-2; d_gene: .; CDR3nt: TGTGCCAGCAGTGAGGGCGGAGAGGGCCTCTATGGCTACACCTTC; CDR3aa: CASSEGGEGLYGYTF
v_gene: TRBV19; abundance: .; j_gene: TRBJ2-5; d_gene: .; CDR3nt: TGTGCCAGTAGTATCGGGGGAGAAGAGACCCAGTACTTC; CDR3aa: CASSIGGEETQYF
v_gene: TRBV27; abundance: once; j_gene: TRBJ2-1; d_gene: TRBD2; CDR3nt: TGTGCCAGCAGCAGACTCGGGACTAGCGGGGGTTATGAGCAGTTCTTC; CDR3aa: CASSRLGTSGGYEQFF
v_gene: TRBV6-2/TRBV6-3; abundance: .; j_gene: TRBJ1-2; d_gene: .; CDR3nt: TGTGCCAGCAGTATTTCCCCGACAGGTAGGGCTTGCTATGGCTACACCTTC; CDR3aa: CASSISPTGRACYGYTF
v_gene: TRBV27; abundance: .; j_gene: TRBJ2-1; d_gene: .; CDR3nt: TGTGCCAGCACCCCGCGACTAACCTGGGGCAATGAGCAGTTCTTC; CDR3aa: CASTPRLTWGNEQFF
v_gene: TRBV2; abundance: .; j_gene: TRBJ2-1; d_gene: TRBD1; CDR3nt: TGTGCCAGCAGTTTACAGGGGAATGAGCAGTTCTTC; CDR3aa: CASSLQGNEQFF
v_gene: TRBV5-4; abundance: few; j_gene: TRBJ2-3; d_gene: .; CDR3nt: TGTGCCAGCAGCTTGGAGACTACCTCATTTGGCTATACGCAGTATTTT; CDR3aa: CASSLETTSFGYTQYF
v_gene: TRBV5-1; abundance: .; j_gene: TRBJ1-1; d_gene: .; CDR3nt: TGCGCCAGCAGCTGGGAGGGGAACACTGAAGCTTTCTTT; CDR3aa: CASSWEGNTEAFF
v_gene: TRBV27; abundance: .; j_gene: TRBJ2-1; d_gene: .; CDR3nt: TGTGCCAGCAGTTTACGGGGGGCGTACAATGAGCAGTTCTTC; CDR3aa: CASSLRGAYNEQFF
v_gene: TRBV6-4; abundance: many; j_gene: TRBJ2-2; d_gene: .; CDR3nt: TGTGCCAGCAGTGAGAGACTAGACACCGGGGAGCTGTTTTTT; CDR3aa: CASSERLDTGELFF
v_gene: TRBV6-6; abundance: .; j_gene: TRBJ2-5; d_gene: .; CDR3nt: TGTGCCAGCAGTCGACAATCGCGACAGCGAAACAAAGAGACCCAGTACTTC; CDR3aa: CASSRQSRQRNKETQYF
v_gene: TRBV5-5; abundance: .; j_gene: TRBJ2-2; d_gene: .; CDR3nt: TGTGCCAGCAGTTTGGACAGGAACACCGGGGAGCTGTTTTTT; CDR3aa: CASSLDRNTGELFF
v_gene: TRBV7-3; abundance: .; j_gene: TRBJ2-2; d_gene: .; CDR3nt: TGTGCCAGCAGCTTAGCGGGGGGACAGACCGGGGAGCTGTTTTTT; CDR3aa: CASSLAGGQTGELFF